The rows below give T cell receptor beta chains drawn from one sample of a study of blood T cell repertoires in COVID-19. The assay was immunoSEQ multiplex PCR, and TCRdb's table has in-frame clones only and misses some. The repertoire holds hundreds of thousands of clones, with approximately 86% as singletons. What was sequenced was peripheral blood. The receptors derive from a woman between 55 and 75 years old with COVID-19, enrolled during active disease. The CDR3 runs from the conserved cysteine through the conserved F or W. A D gene is named only where the DNA matches it firmly. Part of the rows lack a size; the others show once, few, many or a class for expanded clones.

CASSPVNLRGRVSETQYF	TGCGCCAGCAGCCCAGTGAACCTCAGGGGGCGGGTTTCGGAGACCCAGTACTTC	TRBV4-1	TRBJ2-5	TRBD1	.
CASSGGPSQPTSGNTIYF	TGTGCCAGTAGTGGAGGACCTTCCCAACCCACCTCTGGAAACACCATATATTTT	TRBV19	TRBJ1-3	.	.
CASQRGSGQETQYF	TGCGCCAGCCAGCGGGGTAGCGGACAAGAGACCCAGTACTTC	TRBV5-1	TRBJ2-5	TRBD2	.
CSVGLAGGQETQYF	TGCAGCGTTGGACTAGCGGGGGGCCAAGAGACCCAGTACTTC	TRBV29-1	TRBJ2-5	TRBD2	.
CASSYSLSGKAGELFF	TGTGCCAGCAGTTACTCGCTCTCAGGCAAGGCCGGGGAGCTGTTTTTT	TRBV6-6	TRBJ2-2	.	.
CATSPGQGFTDTQYF	TGTGCCACCAGTCCGGGACAGGGATTTACAGATACGCAGTATTTT	TRBV24-1	TRBJ2-3	TRBD1	.
CASSQDIAGSNTGELFF	TGCGCCAGCAGCCAAGATATTGCGGGGTCGAACACCGGGGAGCTGTTTTTT	TRBV4-3	TRBJ2-2	.	.
CATSSDRGPYEQYF	TGTGCCACCAGCAGTGACAGGGGCCCCTACGAGCAGTACTTC	TRBV15	TRBJ2-7	TRBD1	.
CASRPLKDRSNTEAFF	TGTGCCAGCAGGCCCCTAAAAGACAGGTCGAACACTGAAGCTTTCTTT	TRBV27	TRBJ1-1	.	.
CASSVAGGGINTEAFF	TGTGCCAGCAGCGTAGCCGGAGGGGGCATCAACACTGAAGCTTTCTTT	TRBV9	TRBJ1-1	TRBD1	.
CASSQDRDYNEQFF	TGTGCCAGCAGCCAAGATCGAGACTACAATGAGCAGTTCTTC	TRBV3-1/TRBV3-2	TRBJ2-1	.	.
CASSLGFGRNTEAFF	TGTGCCAGCAGCCTAGGCTTCGGGAGGAACACTGAAGCTTTCTTT	TRBV9	TRBJ1-1	.	once
CAWSPDRGRGANVLTF	TGTGCCTGGAGCCCGGACAGGGGGCGCGGGGCCAACGTCCTGACTTTC	TRBV30	TRBJ2-6	TRBD1	.
CASSSRTGATGNTIYF	TGCGCCAGCAGCTCTCGGACAGGGGCGACTGGAAACACCATATATTTT	TRBV5-1	TRBJ1-3	TRBD1	.
CASSRTGFAKLFF	TGTGCCAGCAGCCGGACAGGCTTCGCAAAACTGTTTTTT	TRBV6-5	TRBJ1-4	TRBD1	.
CASSLIGGRGEAFF	TGTGCCAGCAGTTTAATCGGGGGGCGCGGGGAAGCTTTCTTT	TRBV28	TRBJ1-1	.	.
CASRAPGAQNIQYF	TGTGCCAGCAGGGCCCCGGGAGCGCAAAACATTCAGTACTTC	TRBV6-5	TRBJ2-4	.	few
CSADTRPGYTF	TGCAGTGCAGATACGCGGCCTGGCTACACCTTC	TRBV20-1	TRBJ1-2	.	.
CASSEVGRAFF	TGTGCCAGCAGTGAAGTTGGGAGGGCTTTCTTT	TRBV2	TRBJ1-1	.	.
CASSLAGLAGATSTDTQYF	TGTGCCAGCAGCTTAGCGGGACTAGCGGGGGCCACTAGCACAGATACGCAGTATTTT	TRBV7-9	TRBJ2-3	TRBD2	.
CASSRGQPNQPQHF	TGTGCCAGTAGTAGGGGACAGCCTAATCAGCCCCAGCATTTT	TRBV19	TRBJ1-5	TRBD1	.
CASSRTGADYGYTF	TGTGCCAGCAGTCGGACAGGGGCGGACTATGGCTACACCTTC	TRBV6-2/TRBV6-3	TRBJ1-2	TRBD1	.
CASSQAYFTGPYEQYF	TGTGCCAGCAGCCAAGCGTACTTCACAGGGCCCTACGAGCAGTACTTC	TRBV3-1/TRBV3-2	TRBJ2-7	.	.
CASSGQLNTEAFF	TGTGCCAGCAGTGGACAGCTGAACACTGAAGCTTTCTTT	TRBV11-3	TRBJ1-1	.	.
CASSVDIIYGYTF	TGTGCCAGCAGTGTGGACATCATCTATGGCTACACCTTC	TRBV6-2/TRBV6-3	TRBJ1-2	.	.
CASSPQGLRGTEAFF	TGCGCCAGCAGCCCTCAGGGGCTCCGAGGCACTGAAGCTTTCTTT	TRBV4-1	TRBJ1-1	.	.
CRTRANYGYTF	TGCAGGACACGAGCTAACTATGGCTACACCTTC	TRBV20-1	TRBJ1-2	.	.
CASRQGGRREAFF	TGTGCCAGCCGGCAGGGCGGTCGGAGAGAAGCTTTCTTT	TRBV12-3/TRBV12-4	TRBJ1-1	.	.
CASSLGRRSTDTQYF	TGCGCCAGCAGCTTGGGGAGACGTAGCACAGATACGCAGTATTTT	TRBV5-1	TRBJ2-3	.	.
CASSWGGTYEQYF	TGTGCCAGCAGCTGGGGGGGTACCTACGAGCAGTACTTC	TRBV11-3	TRBJ2-7	TRBD2	once
CASSGGIYGYTF	TGTGCCAGCAGTGGCGGAATTTATGGCTACACCTTC	TRBV9	TRBJ1-2	.	.
CSASTGTGGGTF	TGCAGTGCTAGTACCGGGACAGGTGGTGGGACCTTC	TRBV20-1	TRBJ1-2	TRBD1	.
CASSPTSF	TGTGCCAGCAGCCCCACGAGCTTT	TRBV7-9	TRBJ1-1	.	.
CASSIEGGGVAQYF	TGTGCCAGTAGTATAGAAGGCGGGGGGGTGGCCCAGTACTTC	TRBV19	TRBJ2-5	TRBD2	.
CASRDSRGGETQYF	TGTGCCAGCAGAGATTCTAGGGGGGGAGAGACCCAGTACTTC	TRBV5-5	TRBJ2-5	.	.
CASSQDGAPWGNQPQHF	TGCGCCAGCAGCCAAGATGGGGCACCGTGGGGCAATCAGCCCCAGCATTTT	TRBV4-1	TRBJ1-5	.	.
CASSPRANEKLFF	TGTGCCAGCAGTCCCAGGGCTAATGAAAAACTGTTTTTT	TRBV12-3/TRBV12-4	TRBJ1-4	.	.
CASSLAGDYNNEQFF	TGTGCCAGCAGCTTAGCCGGGGATTATAACAATGAGCAGTTCTTC	TRBV7-8	TRBJ2-1	.	.
CASSHAVVAGALGYTF	TGTGCCAGCAGCCATGCCGTAGTTGCAGGGGCGTTGGGCTACACCTTC	TRBV3-1/TRBV3-2	TRBJ1-2	.	.
CASSRSQGWAEAFF	TGTGCCAGCAGTCGCTCACAGGGATGGGCTGAAGCTTTCTTT	TRBV6-5	TRBJ1-1	.	few
CASSVGAGGIDEQFF	TGTGCCAGCAGCGTAGGGGCAGGGGGCATCGATGAGCAGTTCTTC	TRBV9	TRBJ2-1	TRBD1	once
CASSFMGSHEQYF	TGTGCCAGCAGTTTTATGGGTAGCCACGAGCAGTACTTC	TRBV27	TRBJ2-7	.	once
CASSERGANSPLHF	TGCGCCAGCAGTGAGAGGGGTGCGAATTCACCCCTCCACTTT	TRBV10-1	TRBJ1-6	.	.
CASGFSGGARDTQYF	TGTGCTAGTGGTTTTTCGGGTGGGGCGCGGGATACGCAGTATTTT	TRBV12-5	TRBJ2-3	.	.
CASSPRGELTGEAFF	TGTGCCAGCAGCCCCAGGGGGGAGCTTACCGGTGAAGCTTTCTTT	TRBV7-3	TRBJ1-1	TRBD1	.
CASSTRGTNTEAFF	TGTGCCAGCAGCACCCGGGGGACGAACACTGAAGCTTTCTTT	TRBV6-6	TRBJ1-1	.	.
CASRHTGMNTEAFF	TGTGCCAGCCGACATACAGGGATGAACACTGAAGCTTTCTTT	TRBV6-4	TRBJ1-1	.	.
CASGGWPGGGLLAFF	TGTGCCAGCGGTGGCTGGCCTGGGGGCGGTTTATTGGCTTTCTTT	TRBV2	TRBJ1-1	.	few
CASSVSGSSGNTIYF	TGTGCCAGCAGCGTATCGGGGAGCTCTGGAAACACCATATATTTT	TRBV9	TRBJ1-3	.	.
CASSVGQGVKETQYF	TGTGCCAGCAGCGTAGGACAGGGAGTTAAAGAGACCCAGTACTTC	TRBV9	TRBJ2-5	TRBD1	.
CASSQVPSGALQETQYF	TGTGCCAGCAGCCAAGTGCCTAGCGGGGCTCTACAAGAGACCCAGTACTTC	TRBV3-1/TRBV3-2	TRBJ2-5	TRBD2	once
CASSLTRGYTF	TGTGCCAGCAGTTTAACGCGGGGCTACACCTTC	TRBV12-3/TRBV12-4	TRBJ1-2	.	.
CASSRHTSFETQYF	TGTGCCAGCAGCCGCCATACTAGCTTCGAGACCCAGTACTTC	TRBV11-3	TRBJ2-5	.	.
CASSWGTAPYEQYF	TGTGCCAGCAGCTGGGGGACAGCGCCCTACGAGCAGTACTTC	TRBV5-6	TRBJ2-7	TRBD1	.
CASSYSAGQGASGYTF	TGTGCCAGCAGTTACTCGGCCGGGCAGGGGGCGAGTGGCTACACCTTC	TRBV6-5	TRBJ1-2	TRBD1	.
CASSQADGISQYF	TGCGCCAGCAGCCAAGCCGACGGGATCTCCCAGTACTTC	TRBV4-1	TRBJ2-5	.	few
CASSTGVFNSPLHF	TGTGCCAGCAGTACAGGGGTCTTTAATTCACCCCTCCACTTT	TRBV6-5	TRBJ1-6	TRBD1	.
CASWSGQGASGQYF	TGTGCCAGCTGGTCTGGGCAAGGGGCTAGCGGGCAGTATTTT	TRBV3-1/TRBV3-2	TRBJ2-3	TRBD2	.